The T cell receptor beta chain under discussion was sequenced for a study of OX40 agonist ivuxolimab in advanced cancers. Data came from immunoSEQ multiplex PCR; TCRdb stores just in-frame clones and leaves some out. Here the sample spans over 75,000 clones, around 85% being singletons. Blood was sampled at baseline, cycle 4 day 1, and cycle 7 day 1. Trimming took off 0 bases at V and 6 bases at J, with 12 bases between the two ends. Germline CDR1 is SGHRS and CDR2 is YFSETQ. This CDR3 has 14 residues. The chain links TRBV5-1 to TRBJ1-2; TRBD1 might be the D (6 bases). The sequenced sample was CD4+ or CD8+ T cells sorted from blood, obtained in a trial of the OX40 agonist ivuxolimab. This sequence originates from an adult with an advanced solid tumor such as melanoma, head and neck, liver or kidney cancer. CDR3 sequence: CASSLVTGSNGYTF. As DNA, the CDR3 is TGCGCCAGCAGCTTGGTCACAGGGTCTAATGGCTACACCTTC.